This paragraph covers one T cell receptor (beta chain) sequence. TCRdb keeps only in-frame clones here, not all; method: immunoSEQ multiplex PCR. Of fewer than 25,000 clones in the sample, 82% were seen once. Germline CDR1 SGDLS, CDR2 YYNGEE. Trimming removed 1 base from V and 2 bases from J, with 3 bases in between. CDR3 length: 13 residues. This sample was taken from a study of STAT5B mutations in CD4+ large granular lymphocyte leukemia. Study in general: Among healthy donors, a particular HLA allele went with more CDR3 'QG' motifs.

V usage is TRBV9 and J usage is TRBJ2-2, with D unresolved. This TCR derives from a human donor in good health. The sequencing sample was made of CD4+ T cells from blood buffy coats. CDR3 nucleotide sequence: TGTGCCAGCAGCGTAATCAACACCGGGGAGCTGTTTTTT. Amino acids: CASSVINTGELFF. The variable domain in full, completed from reference TRBV9 and TRBJ2-2, reads DSGVTQTPKHLITATGQRVTLRCSPRSGDLSVYWYQQSLDQGLQFLIQYYNGEERAKGNILERFSAQQFPDLHSELNLSSLELGDSALYFCASSVINTGELFFGEGSRLTVL.